This record concerns one TCR beta chain sequence. Its specific antigen is unknown. It has no much larger one-base neighbor in the sample; base qualities were not kept. Enrolling through a virtual design, the prospective study's participants ranged in age from roughly 18 to 95 years and lived across about two dozen United States geographic areas. To assign participants to cohorts, the prospective study relied on clinical history that participants themselves reported in a screening survey and a study questionnaire. Each participant in the prospective study had whole blood, serum and a nasopharyngeal or oropharyngeal swab collected by mobile phlebotomists. Over a 2-month period, participants in the prospective study had the option of providing additional blood draws and questionnaires. Prospective study blood samples were shipped either frozen or at room temperature before DNA extraction. The data were taken from a study of blood T cell repertoires in COVID-19 (dated by TCRdb to 2018 to 2021). Context from the whole study: Samples covering the acute and convalescent phases of COVID-19 were provided by collaborators in the United States, Italy and Spain. The prospective study material was composed of cDNA or gDNA derived from T cells, B-cell-depleted T cells, or PBMCs. Subjects who had been exposed to COVID-19, were actively infected with it, or had recovered from it provided the deeply sampled blood TCRbeta repertoires that made up the dataset. A freely available public database, intended as a resource for researchers studying the immune response to SARS-CoV-2, is where the repertoires were released. Samples came from the ongoing ImmuneRACE study (first 160 participants) plus 1,254 subjects from 6 global collaborators. Sample metadata almost always included a de-identified subject ID, COVID-19 status, age in years and sex. Where available, HLA class I and class II types were obtained from metadata supplied by the sample provider rather than from assay-based typing.

Here is what the overall study found, with its caveats: Clinical and demographic metadata were provided uncurated, with the amount varying by source and participant.

For this chain, trimming is 4 bases at the V end and 8 bases at the J end, and the number of junction bases without a gene match is 13. The CDR3 has 15 amino acids, counting the end cysteine and phenylalanine. Only the CDR3 DNA stays, 45 bases, in frame from base 1. For CDR1 and CDR2, the germline V gene (reference sequence) lists LNHDA and SQIVND. TCRbeta CDR3 regions were amplified from genomic DNA using the immunoSEQ Assay, a bias-controlled multiplex PCR. In the authors' own workflow: Within the assay, amplification of reference gene primers was used to estimate how many nucleated cells each sample contained. To quantify the absolute abundance of each unique TCRbeta CDR3 rearrangement, sequence reads were collapsed and filtered. For each sample, productive Simpson clonality was calculated as the square root of Simpson's diversity index over productive rearrangements. This immuneACCESS table, as held by TCRdb, lists in-frame sequences with V and J called but not all clones. Of the missing ones, under half trace to an unresolved V gene in checked studies; the others have no known cause. V, J and clone size are those of that table, while D and trimming were read from the DNA. In this sample the table shows about 140,000 clones, almost 85% of which occur a single time. The ten largest clones add up to 5.5% of the sample.

This chain joins TRBV19 to TRBJ1-2, with 7 junctional bases fitting TRBD1. The source material was PBMCs or T cells enriched from blood (not recorded which). This clonotype was sampled from a man aged 40-49 years with acute COVID-19. The DNA sequence follows: TGTGCCAGTAGTAACCCAATGACAGGGCGTAGAGGCTACACCTTC. This yields the protein CASSNPMTGRRGYTF.